This T cell receptor (beta chain) came from a study of blood T cell repertoires in COVID-19. Using immunoSEQ multiplex PCR, the repertoire was profiled, and TCRdb retains in-frame clones only, with some absent. Of 150,000 to 200,000 clones listed, roughly 82% are singletons. V dropped 4 bases and J dropped 0 bases, with 17 bases sitting between them. Germline values: CDR1 SGHKS, CDR2 YYEKEE (reference sequence). This CDR3 is built from 18 residues. The chain links TRBV5-5 to TRBJ1-6; D call uncertain. The sequence came from a middle-aged woman with COVID-19, enrolled during active disease. Sequencing input: peripheral blood. CDR3 in amino acids: CASSARGVPSSYNSPLHF. CDR3 in DNA: TGTGCCAGCAGCGCACGGGGAGTCCCTTCCTCCTATAATTCACCCCTCCACTTT.